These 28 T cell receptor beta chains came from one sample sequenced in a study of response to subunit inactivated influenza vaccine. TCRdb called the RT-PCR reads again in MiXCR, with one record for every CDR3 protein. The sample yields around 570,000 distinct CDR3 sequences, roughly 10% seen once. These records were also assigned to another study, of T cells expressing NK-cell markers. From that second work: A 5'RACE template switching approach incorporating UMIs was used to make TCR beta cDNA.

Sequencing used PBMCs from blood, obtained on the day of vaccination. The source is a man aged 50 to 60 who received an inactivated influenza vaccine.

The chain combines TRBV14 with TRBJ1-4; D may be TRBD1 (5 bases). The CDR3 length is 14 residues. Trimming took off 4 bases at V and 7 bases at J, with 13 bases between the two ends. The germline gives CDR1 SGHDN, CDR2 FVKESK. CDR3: CASSPGRAGEKLFF. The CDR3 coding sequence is TGTGCCAGCAGCCCGGGACGGGCGGGTGAAAAACTGTTTTTT.

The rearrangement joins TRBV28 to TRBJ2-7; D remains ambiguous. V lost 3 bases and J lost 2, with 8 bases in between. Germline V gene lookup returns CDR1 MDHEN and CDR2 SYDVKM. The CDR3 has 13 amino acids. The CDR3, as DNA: TGTGCCAGCAGTTTCCATCAAACCTACGAGCAGTACTTC. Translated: CASSFHQTYEQYF.

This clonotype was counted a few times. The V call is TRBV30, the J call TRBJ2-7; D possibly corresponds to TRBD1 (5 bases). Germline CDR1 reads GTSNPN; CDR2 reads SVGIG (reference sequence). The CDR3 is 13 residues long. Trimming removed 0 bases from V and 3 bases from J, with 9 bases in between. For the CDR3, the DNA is TGTGCCTGGAGTGTGGCAGGGCTCTACGAGCAGTACTTC. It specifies CAWSVAGLYEQYF.

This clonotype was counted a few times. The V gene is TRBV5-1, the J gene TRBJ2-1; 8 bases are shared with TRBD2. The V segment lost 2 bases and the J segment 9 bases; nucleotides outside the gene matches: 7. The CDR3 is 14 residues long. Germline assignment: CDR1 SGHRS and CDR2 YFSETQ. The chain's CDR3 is CASSFSTSVSEQFF. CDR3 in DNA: TGCGCCAGCAGCTTTTCGACTAGCGTGTCTGAGCAGTTCTTC.

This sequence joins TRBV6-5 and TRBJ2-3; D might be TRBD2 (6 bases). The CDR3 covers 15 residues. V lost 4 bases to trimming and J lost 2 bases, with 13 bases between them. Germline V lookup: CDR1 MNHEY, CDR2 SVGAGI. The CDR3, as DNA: TGTGCCAGCAGTTCTGGCGGGACCCACACAGATACGCAGTATTTT. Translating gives CASSSGGTHTDTQYF.

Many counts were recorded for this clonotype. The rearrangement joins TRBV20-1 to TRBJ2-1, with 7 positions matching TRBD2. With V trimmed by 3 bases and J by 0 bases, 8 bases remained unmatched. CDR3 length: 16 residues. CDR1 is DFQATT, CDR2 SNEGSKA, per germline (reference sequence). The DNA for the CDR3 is TGCAGTGCTAGCGACCCTGGACTAGTCTCCTACAATGAGCAGTTCTTC. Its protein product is CSASDPGLVSYNEQFF.

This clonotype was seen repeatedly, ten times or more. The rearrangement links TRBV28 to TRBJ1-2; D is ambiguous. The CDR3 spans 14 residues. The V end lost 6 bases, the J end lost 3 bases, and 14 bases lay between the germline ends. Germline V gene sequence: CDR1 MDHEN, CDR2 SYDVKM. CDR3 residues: CASSLVLKDYGYTF. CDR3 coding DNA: TGTGCCAGCAGCTTGGTCCTTAAAGACTATGGCTACACCTTC.

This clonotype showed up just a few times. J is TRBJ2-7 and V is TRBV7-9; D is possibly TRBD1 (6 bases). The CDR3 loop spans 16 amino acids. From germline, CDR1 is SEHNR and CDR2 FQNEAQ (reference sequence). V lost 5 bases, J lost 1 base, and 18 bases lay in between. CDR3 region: CASSISTGTNSYEQYF. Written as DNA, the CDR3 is TGTGCCAGCAGCATTTCCACCGGGACAAATTCCTACGAGCAGTACTTC.

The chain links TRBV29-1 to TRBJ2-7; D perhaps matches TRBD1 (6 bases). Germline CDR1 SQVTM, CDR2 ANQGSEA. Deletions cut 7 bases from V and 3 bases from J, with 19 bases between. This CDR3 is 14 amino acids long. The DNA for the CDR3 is TGCAGCGCGGAGGTATCAGGGGCGTACTACGAGCAGTACTTC. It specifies CSAEVSGAYYEQYF.

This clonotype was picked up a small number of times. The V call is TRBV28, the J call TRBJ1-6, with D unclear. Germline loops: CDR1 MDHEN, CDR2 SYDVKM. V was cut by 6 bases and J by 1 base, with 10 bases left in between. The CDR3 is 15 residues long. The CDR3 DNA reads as TGTGCCAGCAGGTCGGACGGATCCTATAATTCACCCCTCCACTTT. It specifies CASRSDGSYNSPLHF. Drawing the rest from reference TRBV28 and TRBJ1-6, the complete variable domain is DVKVTQSSRYLVKRTGEKVFLECVQDMDHENMFWYRQDPGLGLRLIYFSYDVKMKEKGDIPEGYSVSREKKERFSLILESASTNQTSMYLCASRSDGSYNSPLHFGNGTRLTVT.

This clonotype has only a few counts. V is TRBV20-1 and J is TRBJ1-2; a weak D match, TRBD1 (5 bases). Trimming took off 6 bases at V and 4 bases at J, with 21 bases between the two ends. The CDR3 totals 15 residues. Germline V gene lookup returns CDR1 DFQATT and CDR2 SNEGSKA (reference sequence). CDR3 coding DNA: TGCAGTGCGCCGGAAAGACAGCCTAACCTCTATGGCTACACCTTC. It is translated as CSAPERQPNLYGYTF.

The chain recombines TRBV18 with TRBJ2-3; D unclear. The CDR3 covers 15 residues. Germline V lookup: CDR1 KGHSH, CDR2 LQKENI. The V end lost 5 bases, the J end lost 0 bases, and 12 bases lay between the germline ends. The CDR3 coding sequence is TGTGCCAGCTCAAAGCAGCCTCCTAGCACAGATACGCAGTATTTT. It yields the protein CASSKQPPSTDTQYF.

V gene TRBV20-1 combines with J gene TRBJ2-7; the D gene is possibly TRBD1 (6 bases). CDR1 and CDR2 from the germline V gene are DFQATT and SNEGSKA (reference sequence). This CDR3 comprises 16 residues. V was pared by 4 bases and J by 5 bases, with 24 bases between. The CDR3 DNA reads TGCAGTGCTACTCAAGGGGGTGGATCGTCGAGAAACGAGCAGTACTTC. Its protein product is CSATQGGGSSRNEQYF.

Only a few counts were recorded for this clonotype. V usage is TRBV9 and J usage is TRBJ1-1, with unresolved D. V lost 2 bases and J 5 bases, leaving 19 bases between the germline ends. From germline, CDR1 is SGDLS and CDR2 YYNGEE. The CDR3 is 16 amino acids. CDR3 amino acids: CASSVGVSHLGTEAFF. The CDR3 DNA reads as TGTGCCAGCAGCGTCGGCGTCAGCCATCTGGGAACTGAAGCTTTCTTT.

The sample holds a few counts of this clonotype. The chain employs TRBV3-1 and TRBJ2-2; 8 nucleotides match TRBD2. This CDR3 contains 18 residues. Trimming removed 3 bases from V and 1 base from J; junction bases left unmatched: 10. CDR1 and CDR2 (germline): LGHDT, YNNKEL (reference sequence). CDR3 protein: CASSHRTSFRRNTGELFF. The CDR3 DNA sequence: TGTGCCAGCAGCCATCGGACTAGCTTCCGTCGGAACACCGGGGAGCTGTTTTTT.

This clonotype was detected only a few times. The CDR3 protein is CATAIGTGSIQYF. For the CDR3, the DNA is TGTGCCACCGCGATCGGGACAGGCAGCATTCAGTACTTC. The chain is built from TRBV12-3 or TRBV12-4 and TRBJ2-4, with 8 bases that match TRBD1. The CDR3 is 13 amino acids. Trimming cost V 10 bases and J 9 bases; bases outside gene matches: 11.

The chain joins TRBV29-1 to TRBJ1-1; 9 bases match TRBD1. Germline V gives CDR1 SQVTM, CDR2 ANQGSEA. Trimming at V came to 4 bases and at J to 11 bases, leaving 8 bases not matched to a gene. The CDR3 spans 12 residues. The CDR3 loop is CSVVGQGREAFF. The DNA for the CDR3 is TGCAGCGTTGTGGGACAGGGTCGGGAGGCTTTCTTT.

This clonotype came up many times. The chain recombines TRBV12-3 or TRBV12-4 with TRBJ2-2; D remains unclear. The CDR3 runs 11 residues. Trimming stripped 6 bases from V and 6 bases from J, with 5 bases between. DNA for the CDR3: TGTGCCAGCAGAAGGTCCGGGGAGCTGTTTTTT. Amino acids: CASRRSGELFF.

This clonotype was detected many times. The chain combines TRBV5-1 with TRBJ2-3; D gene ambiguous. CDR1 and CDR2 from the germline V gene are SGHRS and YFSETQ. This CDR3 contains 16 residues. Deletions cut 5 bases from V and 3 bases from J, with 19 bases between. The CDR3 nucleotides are TGCGCCAGCAGTCTAAATAGGCTCGTCAATACAGATACGCAGTATTTT. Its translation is CASSLNRLVNTDTQYF. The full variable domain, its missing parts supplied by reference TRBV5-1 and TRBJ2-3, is KAGVTQTPRYLIKTRGQQVTLSCSPISGHRSVSWYQQTPGQGLQFLFEYFSETQRNKGNFPGRFSGRQFSNSRSEMNVSTLELGDSALYLCASSLNRLVNTDTQYFGPGTRLTVL.

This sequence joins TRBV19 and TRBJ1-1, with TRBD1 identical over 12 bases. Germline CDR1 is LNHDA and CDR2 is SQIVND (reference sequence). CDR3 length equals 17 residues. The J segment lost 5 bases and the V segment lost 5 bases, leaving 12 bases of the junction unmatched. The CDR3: CASSSGTGGQLETEAFF. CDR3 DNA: TGTGCCAGTAGTTCCGGGACAGGGGGCCAGTTGGAAACTGAAGCTTTCTTT.

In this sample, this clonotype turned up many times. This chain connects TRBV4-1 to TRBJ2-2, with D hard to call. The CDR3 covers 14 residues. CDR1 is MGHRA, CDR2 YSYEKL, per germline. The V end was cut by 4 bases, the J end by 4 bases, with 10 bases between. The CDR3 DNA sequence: TGCGCCAGCAGCCTTGCGTCGGGCACCGGGGAGCTGTTTTTT. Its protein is CASSLASGTGELFF.

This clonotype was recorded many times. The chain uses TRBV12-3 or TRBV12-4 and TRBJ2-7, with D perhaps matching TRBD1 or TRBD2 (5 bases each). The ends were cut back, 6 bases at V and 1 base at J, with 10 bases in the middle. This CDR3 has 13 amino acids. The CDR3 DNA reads TGTGCCAGCAGCGGGACCGTTTCCTACGAGCAGTACTTC. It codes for CASSGTVSYEQYF.

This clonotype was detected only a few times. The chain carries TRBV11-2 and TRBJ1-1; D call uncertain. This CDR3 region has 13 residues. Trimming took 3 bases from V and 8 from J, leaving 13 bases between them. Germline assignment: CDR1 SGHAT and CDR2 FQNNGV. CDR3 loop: CASSLGPDAEAFF. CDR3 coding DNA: TGTGCCAGCAGCTTGGGCCCGGATGCGGAAGCTTTCTTT. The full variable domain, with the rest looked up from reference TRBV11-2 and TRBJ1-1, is EAGVAQSPRYKIIEKRQSVAFWCNPISGHATLYWYQQILGQGPKLLIQFQNNGVVDDSQLPKDRFSAERLKGVDSTLKIQPAKLEDSAVYLCASSLGPDAEAFFGQGTRLTVV.

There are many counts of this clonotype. The CDR3 loop reads CAWSEVDSNQPQHF. The CDR3 nucleotides read TGTGCCTGGAGTGAGGTGGATAGCAATCAGCCCCAGCATTTT. The chain has TRBV30 and TRBJ1-5, with D unclear. Germline V gives CDR1 GTSNPN, CDR2 SVGIG (reference sequence). V was clipped by 1 base and J by 0 bases, with 7 bases between them. This CDR3 contains 14 residues.

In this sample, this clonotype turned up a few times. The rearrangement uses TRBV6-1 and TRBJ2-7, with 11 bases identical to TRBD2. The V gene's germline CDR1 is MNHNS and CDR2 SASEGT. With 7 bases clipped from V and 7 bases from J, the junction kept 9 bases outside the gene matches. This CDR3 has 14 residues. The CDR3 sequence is CASTGTSGQREQYF. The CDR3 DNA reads TGTGCCAGCACCGGGACTAGCGGACAAAGGGAGCAGTACTTC.

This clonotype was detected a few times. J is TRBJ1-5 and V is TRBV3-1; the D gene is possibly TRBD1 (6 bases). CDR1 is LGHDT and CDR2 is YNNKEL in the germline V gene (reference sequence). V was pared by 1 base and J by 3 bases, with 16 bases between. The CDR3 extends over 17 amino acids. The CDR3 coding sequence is TGTGCCAGCAGCCAAGGAACAGGGCGGTCGTACAATCAGCCCCAGCATTTT. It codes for CASSQGTGRSYNQPQHF.

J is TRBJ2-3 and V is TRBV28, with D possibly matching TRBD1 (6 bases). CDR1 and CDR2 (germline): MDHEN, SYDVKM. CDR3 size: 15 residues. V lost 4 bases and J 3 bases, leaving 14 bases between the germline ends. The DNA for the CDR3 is TGTGCCAGCAGTTACCAGACAGGTTCAACAGATACGCAGTATTTT. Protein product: CASSYQTGSTDTQYF.

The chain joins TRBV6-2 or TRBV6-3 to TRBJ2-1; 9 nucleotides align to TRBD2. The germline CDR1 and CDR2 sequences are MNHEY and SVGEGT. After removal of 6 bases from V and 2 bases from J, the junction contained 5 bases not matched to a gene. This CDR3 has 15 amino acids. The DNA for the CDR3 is TGTGCCAGCAGCAGACAGCGGGAGGCCTACAATGAGCAGTTCTTC. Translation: CASSRQREAYNEQFF.